This T cell receptor (beta chain) was obtained from a study of T cells after yellow fever vaccination. Germline loops: CDR1 SEHNR, CDR2 FQNEAQ (reference sequence). The CDR3 has 15 amino acids. V dropped 1 base and J dropped 2 bases, with 11 bases sitting between them. This clonotype has at least ten counts. MiXCR, run by TCRdb on the 5' RACE reads, gives a single entry per CDR3 protein. There are more than 110,000 distinct CDR3 sequences in the sample; just over 6.5% occur only once, and under 0.7% lies in the top ten. The V gene is TRBV7-9, the J gene TRBJ1-2, with a possible D match to TRBD1 (5 bases). The source material was CD4+ T cells sorted from PBMCs, sampled 10 days after the yellow fever booster vaccination. The TCR comes from a young man who received the YFV17D yellow fever vaccine. The CDR3 reads CASSLGGARNYGYTF. The CDR3 coding sequence is TGTGCCAGCAGCTTAGGAGGGGCTCGGAACTATGGCTACACCTTC. Using reference TRBV7-9 and TRBJ1-2 for the parts outside the CDR3, the full variable domain is DTGVSQNPRHKITKRGQNVTFRCDPISEHNRLYWYRQTLGQGPEFLTYFQNEAQLEKSRLLSDRFSAERPKGSFSTLEIQRTEQGDSAMYLCASSLGGARNYGYTFGSGTRLTVV.